The source of this T cell receptor (beta chain) is a study of shared T cell receptors in the human thymus. The protocol was immunoSEQ multiplex PCR, while the TCRdb copy is restricted to in-frame clones and leaves out a portion. The table lists roughly 660,000 clones, roughly 90% of them singletons. These same records also appear under a second study, on human thymus T cells.

Input material: thymocytes. The origin of this receptor is a boy under two years old with a congenital heart defect.

For the CDR3, the DNA is TGTGCCAGCTCCCAACCACGTGCTAGCGGGGATCACAATGAGCAGTTCTTC. Its translation: CASSQPRASGDHNEQFF. V usage is TRBV18 and J usage is TRBJ2-1; 9 bases match TRBD2. The CDR3 sequence is 17 residues long. Germline V gene data show CDR1 as KGHSH and CDR2 as LQKENI. V lost 6 bases and J lost 5; bases outside the gene matches: 14.